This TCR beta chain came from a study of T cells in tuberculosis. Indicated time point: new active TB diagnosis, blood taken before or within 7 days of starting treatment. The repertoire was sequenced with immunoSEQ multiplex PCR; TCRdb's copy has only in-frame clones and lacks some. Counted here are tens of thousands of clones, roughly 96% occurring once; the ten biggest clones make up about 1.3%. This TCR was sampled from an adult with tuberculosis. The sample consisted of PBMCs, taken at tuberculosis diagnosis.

Written as DNA, the CDR3 is TGTGCCAGCAGCTTAGGAGCTAGCGGGAGGGGTGGGGAGACCCAGTACTTC. This gives the protein CASSLGASGRGGETQYF. The rearrangement links TRBV11-2 to TRBJ2-5; 12 nucleotides agree with TRBD2. There are 17 residues in the CDR3. V shed 1 base, J shed 5 bases, and the junction held 8 bases outside the gene matches. Germline values: CDR1 SGHAT, CDR2 FQNNGV.